This TCR beta chain was captured in a study of T cells in Graves' hyperthyroidism and ophthalmopathy. Germline V gives CDR1 LGHDT, CDR2 YNNKEL (reference sequence). This CDR3 region has 14 residues. V lost 1 base and J lost 8, with 12 bases in between. This clonotype was seen at least ten times. Antigen specificity is unknown. Newly diagnosed patients aged 18 to 65 had hyperthyroidism of under 2 months' duration. Any patient presenting with uncontrolled infection, other autoimmune disease, pregnancy or lactation was left out. RNA transcripts provided the source from which TCR beta CDR3 regions were amplified. RT-PCR in the first round (using the HTBI primer set) targeted the TCR CDR3. TCRdb called the multiplex PCR reads again in MiXCR, with one record for every CDR3 protein. The sample has 75,000 to 100,000 distinct CDR3 sequences, roughly 40% seen once. Study findings and constraints: Most expanded thyroid clonotypes above 0.001 also appeared in blood.

The TCR sequence derives from a woman in her 30s with Graves' hyperthyroidism. Material: peripheral blood or thyroid tissue (not recorded which). The chain has TRBV3-1 and TRBJ1-5, with a weak D call TRBD1 (6 bases). CDR3 sequence reads: CASSQGQVGEPQHF. For the CDR3, the DNA is TGTGCCAGCAGCCAAGGACAGGTCGGTGAGCCCCAGCATTTT.